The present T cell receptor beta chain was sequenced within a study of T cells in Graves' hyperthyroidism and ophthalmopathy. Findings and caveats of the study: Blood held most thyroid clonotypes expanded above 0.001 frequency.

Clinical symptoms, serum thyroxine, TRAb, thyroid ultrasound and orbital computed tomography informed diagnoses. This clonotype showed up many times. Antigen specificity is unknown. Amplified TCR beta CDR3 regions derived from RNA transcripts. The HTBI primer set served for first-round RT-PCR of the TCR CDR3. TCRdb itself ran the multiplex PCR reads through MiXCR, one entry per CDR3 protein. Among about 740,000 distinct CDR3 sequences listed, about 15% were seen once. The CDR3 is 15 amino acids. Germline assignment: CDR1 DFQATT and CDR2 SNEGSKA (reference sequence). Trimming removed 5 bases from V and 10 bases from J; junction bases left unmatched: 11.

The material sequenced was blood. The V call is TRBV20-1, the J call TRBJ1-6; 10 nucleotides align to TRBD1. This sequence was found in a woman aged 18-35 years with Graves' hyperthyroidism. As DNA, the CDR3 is TGCAGTGCTCAACAGACAGGGGGCGGAATCTCACCCCTCCACTTT. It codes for CSAQQTGGGISPLHF.